The present entry profiles one T cell receptor beta chain with its context. Its antigen is not known. Donors were healthy HIV-negative adults without recent acute infections or vaccinations. The data belong to a study of shared clonotypes between healthy human individuals. Study findings and constraints: Generation probability values for non-shared clonotypes were lower than those for clonotypes shared by all four donors. A small donor pool kept down the genetic and exposure-history diversity that was represented.

The authors ran the assay at deep level. The protocol was immunoSEQ multiplex PCR, while the TCRdb copy is restricted to in-frame clones and leaves out a portion. The data contain some 790,000 clones, around 77% of them singletons. With V trimmed by 0 bases and J by 4 bases, 4 bases remained unmatched. The CDR3 sequence is 15 residues long. Germline values: CDR1 GTSNPN, CDR2 SVGIG (reference sequence). The chain employs TRBV30 and TRBJ2-5, with 11 bases aligning to TRBD2. This TCR derives from a woman aged 25 to 39 in good health. Sequenced sample: memory CD4+ T cells sorted from blood. Specified subset: CD45RA-negative fraction. This CDR3 reads CAWSVGLAGGETQYF. In DNA, the CDR3 is TGTGCCTGGAGTGTAGGACTAGCGGGTGGAGAGACCCAGTACTTC.